This TCR beta chain was sequenced during a study of cytomegalovirus exposure and HLA in healthy donors. V lost 0 bases and J lost 8, with 8 bases in between. Germline V gene sequence: CDR1 SGHKS, CDR2 YYEKEE (reference sequence). There are 12 residues in the CDR3. With regard to this clone: Its antigen is not known.

The PCR contained 60 Vbeta and 13 Jbeta primers. Only in-frame clones appear in the TCRdb table, and some are missing; sequencing was by immunoSEQ multiplex PCR. The sample contains roughly 150,000 clones, 82% of which appear only once. Overall study results and limits: The Asian-associated ancestry cluster reportedly had fewer N-insertions than the approximately 670-donor mean in a later analysis. Analysis performed later showed TCR beta chains linked to HLA being more clonally expanded than equally common others. Among TCR sequences, most were rare, though some public TCRs appeared in many donors. Beyond CMV serostatus, there was no information to go on about immune exposure.

The clonotype originates from a male donor in good health and CMV-seropositive. The sample taken for sequencing was PBMCs. The chain uses TRBV5-5 and TRBJ1-1; D perhaps matches TRBD1 (6 bases). CDR3: CASSLGDIEAFF. The CDR3 nucleotides read TGTGCCAGCAGCTTGGGGGACATAGAAGCTTTCTTT.